The clone carrying this T cell receptor beta chain was counted only a few times. Antigen specificity is unknown. The data originate from a study of cytomegalovirus exposure and HLA in healthy donors. General observations from the study: Researchers reported from a later analysis that most CMV-associated TCR beta chains appeared HLA-restricted. Later on, an analysis tied 15,000 to 20,000 TCR beta sequences to HLA alleles at 0.05 false discovery rate.

Both 60 Vbeta primers and 13 Jbeta primers went into the PCR. Here immunoSEQ multiplex PCR was the method, and the copy in TCRdb shows in-frame clones only, minus some. The sample shows more than 150,000 clones, 75% to 85% of them seen only once. Deletions cut 2 bases from V and 3 bases from J, with 11 bases between. The CDR3 is 16 residues long. Germline V lookup: CDR1 MNHEY, CDR2 SVGAGI. Sequenced material: PBMCs. This chain connects TRBV6-5 to TRBJ2-6, with D perhaps TRBD2 (7 bases). The clonotype comes from a man aged 18 to 29 in good health and CMV-seronegative. CDR3 in amino acids: CASSYGGAGGANVLTF. Written as DNA, the CDR3 is TGTGCCAGCAGTTACGGGGGGGCAGGTGGGGCCAACGTCCTGACTTTC.